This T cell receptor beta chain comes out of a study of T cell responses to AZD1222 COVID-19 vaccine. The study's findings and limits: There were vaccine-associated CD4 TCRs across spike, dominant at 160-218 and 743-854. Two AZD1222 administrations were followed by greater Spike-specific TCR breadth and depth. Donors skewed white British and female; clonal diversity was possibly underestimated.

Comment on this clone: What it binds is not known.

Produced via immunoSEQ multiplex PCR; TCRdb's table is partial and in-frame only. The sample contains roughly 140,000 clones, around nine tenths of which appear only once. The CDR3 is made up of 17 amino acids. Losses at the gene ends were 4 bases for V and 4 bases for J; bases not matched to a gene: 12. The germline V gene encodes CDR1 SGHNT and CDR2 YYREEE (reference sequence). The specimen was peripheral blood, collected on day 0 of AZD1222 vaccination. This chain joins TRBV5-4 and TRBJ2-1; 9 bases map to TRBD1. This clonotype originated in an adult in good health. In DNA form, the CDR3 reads TGTGCCAGCAGCACTTCCCTGACAGGGGGTAATTACAATGAGCAGTTCTTC. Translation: CASSTSLTGGNYNEQFF.